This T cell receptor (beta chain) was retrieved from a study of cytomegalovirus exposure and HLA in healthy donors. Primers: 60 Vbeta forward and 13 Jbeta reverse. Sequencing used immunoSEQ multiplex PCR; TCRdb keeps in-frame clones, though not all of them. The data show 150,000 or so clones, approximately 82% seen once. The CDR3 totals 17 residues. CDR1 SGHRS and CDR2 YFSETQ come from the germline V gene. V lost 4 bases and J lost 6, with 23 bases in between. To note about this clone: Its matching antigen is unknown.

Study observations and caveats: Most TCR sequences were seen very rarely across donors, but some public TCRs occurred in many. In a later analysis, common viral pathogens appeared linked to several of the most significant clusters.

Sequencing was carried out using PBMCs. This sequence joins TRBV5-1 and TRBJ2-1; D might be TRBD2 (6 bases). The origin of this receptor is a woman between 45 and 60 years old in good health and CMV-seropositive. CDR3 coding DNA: TGCGCCAGCAGCCTAACCACCGGGGCGGCGGGACCCAATGAGCAGTTCTTC. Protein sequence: CASSLTTGAAGPNEQFF.